A single sample is the source of the 26 T cell receptor beta chains below, sequenced in a study of blood T cell repertoires in COVID-19. Clones were sequenced by immunoSEQ multiplex PCR, and TCRdb holds only the in-frame ones, with some missing. Of around 64,000 clones listed, around two thirds are singletons. Input material: PBMCs or T cells enriched from blood (not recorded which). These receptors all come from a woman aged 60 to 75 who had been exposed to COVID-19.

This clone is a singleton in its sample. The chain carries TRBV7-8 and TRBJ2-7, with D hard to call. CDR1 and CDR2 from the germline V gene are SGHVS and FQNEAQ. V was trimmed by 1 base and J by 4 bases, leaving 14 bases between them. The CDR3 consists of 15 residues. The DNA of the CDR3 is TGTGCCAGCAGCTTAGATGCAGGAATAAGGTACGAGCAGTACTTC. Translation: CASSLDAGIRYEQYF.

This clone turned up a few times. The chain uses TRBV28 and TRBJ1-4, with 10 bases matching TRBD1. The J segment lost 6 bases and the V segment lost 6 bases, leaving 4 bases of the junction unmatched. The V gene's germline CDR1 is MDHEN and CDR2 SYDVKM. This CDR3 comprises 14 residues. The CDR3 DNA sequence: TGTGCCAGCAGCAGACAGGGGGCGCATGAAAAACTGTTTTTT. It translates to CASSRQGAHEKLFF.

This clone has more than one count but fewer than ten. The rearrangement links TRBV19 to TRBJ2-6; D unclear. The CDR3 is 14 amino acids. The V gene's germline CDR1 is LNHDA and CDR2 SQIVND (reference sequence). V shed 7 bases and J shed 0 bases, with 7 bases lying between them. The CDR3 DNA sequence: TGTGCCAGTAAGCGTCTCTCTGGGGCCAACGTCCTGACTTTC. Translated: CASKRLSGANVLTF.

The table lists this clone with a few counts. V gene TRBV25-1 combines with J gene TRBJ1-5, with TRBD1 matching over 11 bases. The CDR3 covers 16 residues. CDR1 and CDR2 (germline): MGHDK, SYGVNS. Trimming at V came to 4 bases and at J to 4 bases, leaving 6 bases not matched to a gene. The CDR3 sequence is CASSGTGGLSNQPQHF. The CDR3 DNA follows: TGTGCCAGCAGTGGGACAGGGGGCCTAAGTAATCAGCCCCAGCATTTT.

The chain employs TRBV7-9 and TRBJ1-2, with 8 nucleotides matching TRBD1. Germline CDR1 is SEHNR and CDR2 is FQNEAQ (reference sequence). The CDR3 sequence is 13 residues long. With V trimmed by 1 base and J by 7 bases, 2 bases remained unmatched. CDR3 residues: CASSLGDRGGYTF. CDR3 coding DNA: TGTGCCAGCAGCTTAGGAGACAGGGGTGGCTACACCTTC.

The V gene is TRBV11-2, the J gene TRBJ2-2; maybe TRBD2 (5 bases). Germline CDR1 reads SGHAT; CDR2 reads FQNNGV. This CDR3 region has 15 residues. V gave up 1 base and J gave up 6 bases, with 12 bases separating them. The DNA for the CDR3 is TGTGCCAGCAGCTTAGGAAGGAGAGCGGCCGGGGAGCTGTTTTTT. Translating gives CASSLGRRAAGELFF.

In this sample, this clone turned up many times. The genes are TRBV27 and TRBJ2-3, with 8 bases matching TRBD1. Looked up from germline, CDR1 is MNHEY and CDR2 is SMNVEV (reference sequence). V lost 5 bases and J lost 3; bases outside the gene matches: 1. This CDR3 contains 13 residues. CDR3 sequence (DNA): TGTGCCAGCAGTAGACAGGGGACAGATACGCAGTATTTT. Translating it yields CASSRQGTDTQYF.

In regard to this clone: An end of the junction differs from the germline gene, which may be a read error. The V and J genes are TRBV15 and TRBJ1-4; a possible D gene is TRBD1 (5 bases). Germline CDR1 is LNHNV and CDR2 is YYDKDF (reference sequence). The CDR3 totals 13 residues. The CDR3 loop is CATRTGTTEKLFF. DNA for the CDR3: TGTGCCACAAGGACGGGGACTACTGAAAAACTGTTTTTT.

The rearrangement joins TRBV5-1 to TRBJ1-2; 11 nucleotides match TRBD1. The ends lost 4 bases at V and 8 bases at J; junction bases unmatched: 4. Germline V gives CDR1 SGHRS, CDR2 YFSETQ. The CDR3 length is 13 residues. CDR3 region: CASSIWTGGGYTF. CDR3 nucleotides: TGCGCCAGCAGCATCTGGACAGGGGGCGGCTACACCTTC. The variable domain in full, with the rest retrieved from reference TRBV5-1 and TRBJ1-2, is KAGVTQTPRYLIKTRGQQVTLSCSPISGHRSVSWYQQTPGQGLQFLFEYFSETQRNKGNFPGRFSGRQFSNSRSEMNVSTLELGDSALYLCASSIWTGGGYTFGSGTRLTVV.

This clone was found a few times. The gene calls are TRBV28 and TRBJ1-5, with D unclear. Germline V gene sequence: CDR1 MDHEN, CDR2 SYDVKM. The V end was cut by 5 bases, the J end by 4 bases, with 12 bases between. This CDR3 has 14 residues. Written as DNA, the CDR3 is TGTGCCAGCAGTAAATCACAGAGAAATCAGCCCCAGCATTTT. It specifies CASSKSQRNQPQHF.

This chain links TRBV2 with TRBJ1-2, with D tentatively TRBD1 (5 bases). Trimming took off 2 bases at V and 7 bases at J, with 14 bases between the two ends. Germline V gene lookup returns CDR1 SNHLY and CDR2 FYNNEI. This CDR3 contains 14 residues. CDR3 sequence reads: CASSERGRDSGYTF. CDR3 sequence (DNA): TGTGCCAGCAGTGAACGAGGGAGGGACTCTGGCTACACCTTC. Looking up the rest from reference TRBV2 and TRBJ1-2 gives the full variable domain: EPEVTQTPSHQVTQMGQEVILRCVPISNHLYFYWYRQILGQKVEFLVSFYNNEISEKSEIFDDQFSVERPDGSNFTLKIRSTKLEDSAMYFCASSERGRDSGYTFGSGTRLTVV.

The DNA of the CDR3 is TGCGCCAGCAGCCAAGGGGACACCACCGGGGAGCTGTTTTTT. This gives the protein CASSQGDTTGELFF. The genes are TRBV4-1 and TRBJ2-2; TRBD1 is a possible D gene (6 bases). V lost 1 base, J lost 4 bases, and 7 bases lay in between. From germline, CDR1 is MGHRA and CDR2 YSYEKL. The CDR3 extends over 14 amino acids.

The V gene is TRBV27, the J gene TRBJ1-1; D gene uncertain. The CDR3 totals 11 residues. Germline CDR1 MNHEY, CDR2 SMNVEV (reference sequence). Trimming removed 6 bases at V and 12 bases at J, with 14 bases between. The CDR3 DNA reads as TGTGCCAGCAGATACGCCGGTAAGCCTTTCTTT. This encodes CASRYAGKPFF.

V gene TRBV6-5 combines with J gene TRBJ1-6; 7 bases agree with TRBD1. In germline, CDR1 is MNHEY, CDR2 SVGAGI. V lost 10 bases, J lost 12 bases, and 12 bases stayed unmatched. The CDR3 has 13 residues. The CDR3 region is CATQDRTREPLHF. The CDR3 nucleotides are TGTGCCACCCAGGACAGGACTCGAGAACCCCTCCACTTT.

The chain joins TRBV28 to TRBJ1-4; the D is unclear. The germline V gene has CDR1 MDHEN and CDR2 SYDVKM. V lost 6 bases and J lost 6, with 8 bases in between. This CDR3 is built from 12 residues. The CDR3 is CASRKQDEKLFF. CDR3 DNA: TGTGCCAGCAGGAAGCAGGATGAAAAACTGTTTTTT.

A few counts support this clone. This chain uses TRBV6-6 with TRBJ1-2; D is ambiguous. Trimming removed 6 bases from V and 2 bases from J, with 10 bases in between. The V gene's germline CDR1 is MNHNY and CDR2 SVGAGI (reference sequence). CDR3 size: 13 residues. CDR3 nucleotide sequence: TGTGCCAGCAGGCAACGGGAGAACTATGGCTACACCTTC. Translating it yields CASRQRENYGYTF.

The chain carries TRBV7-2 and TRBJ2-3; tentative D call: TRBD1 (6 bases). Germline assignment: CDR1 SGHTA and CDR2 FQGNSA. Trimming pared 3 bases from V and 0 bases from J, leaving 7 bases between. The CDR3 extends over 14 amino acids. This CDR3 reads CASSLDSSTDTQYF. CDR3 coding DNA: TGTGCCAGCAGCTTGGACAGCAGCACAGATACGCAGTATTTT. The full variable domain, rest sourced from reference TRBV7-2 and TRBJ2-3, is GAGVSQSPSNKVTEKGKDVELRCDPISGHTALYWYRQSLGQGLEFLIYFQGNSAPDKSGLPSDRFSAERTGGSVSTLTIQRTQQEDSAVYLCASSLDSSTDTQYFGPGTRLTVL.

This clone has only one observation. The chain carries TRBV4-2 and TRBJ2-1; 7 nucleotides line up with TRBD2. Trimming cost V 0 bases and J 9 bases; bases outside gene matches: 2. Per the germline V gene, CDR1 is LGHNA and CDR2 is YNFKEQ. The CDR3 totals 13 residues. CDR3 region: CASSQDRGGEQFF. CDR3 sequence (DNA): TGTGCCAGCAGCCAAGACCGCGGGGGTGAGCAGTTCTTC.

The gene calls are TRBV4-3 and TRBJ1-5; D remains unclear. CDR1 is LGHNA, CDR2 YSLEER, per germline. The ends were cut back, 2 bases at V and 4 bases at J, with 12 bases in the middle. The CDR3 extends over 15 amino acids. The CDR3 coding sequence is TGCGCCAGCAGCCAAAAGGCAGGCGCAAATCAGCCCCAGCATTTT. It yields the protein CASSQKAGANQPQHF.

This clone has just one count. This chain joins TRBV4-1 and TRBJ2-2; unclear D gene. The germline CDR1 and CDR2 sequences are MGHRA and YSYEKL. The CDR3 runs 15 residues. Trimming shortened V by 1 base and J by 6 bases, and 12 bases separated the two germline ends. The CDR3 bases are TGCGCCAGCAGCCAAGTTACGTCGGGTCCCGGGGAGCTGTTTTTT. Encoded protein: CASSQVTSGPGELFF.

This chain links TRBV20-1 with TRBJ2-5, with D hard to call. The CDR3 consists of 11 residues. V shed 3 bases and J shed 4 bases, with 6 bases lying between them. Germline CDR1 and CDR2: DFQATT and SNEGSKA (reference sequence). DNA for the CDR3: TGCAGTGCTAGCACCGGAGAGACCCAGTACTTC. It specifies CSASTGETQYF.

This chain joins TRBV10-3 and TRBJ1-1; TRBD1 matches 7 bases. CDR3 length: 16 residues. Germline V gene sequence: CDR1 ENHRY, CDR2 SYGVKD. With V trimmed by 1 base and J by 8 bases, 13 bases remained unmatched. CDR3 residues: CAISEFQSETGLEAFF. The CDR3 DNA sequence: TGTGCCATCAGTGAGTTCCAAAGCGAGACAGGGCTCGAAGCTTTCTTT.

V gene TRBV28 combines with J gene TRBJ2-7; 9 bases fit TRBD1. Trimming removed 6 bases from V and 6 bases from J; junction bases left unmatched: 9. This CDR3 has 14 residues. Germline CDR1 is MDHEN and CDR2 is SYDVKM. CDR3 residues: CASRLHGDRAEQYF. CDR3 nucleotide sequence: TGTGCCAGCAGACTCCATGGGGACAGGGCCGAGCAGTACTTC.

This clone was detected once. This chain connects TRBV27 to TRBJ2-1; TRBD2 matches 7 bases. The germline V gene has CDR1 MNHEY and CDR2 SMNVEV (reference sequence). The CDR3 contains 15 residues. V was clipped by 6 bases and J by 3 bases; unmatched bases: 8. The CDR3 region is CASRSAGIYYNEQFF. CDR3 in DNA: TGTGCCAGCAGATCAGCGGGGATTTACTACAATGAGCAGTTCTTC.

The chain links TRBV5-4 to TRBJ1-4; D is uncertain. The CDR3 is made up of 14 amino acids. CDR1 and CDR2 from the germline V gene are SGHNT and YYREEE (reference sequence). The germline V and J ends were trimmed by 4 bases and 8 bases, with 15 bases remaining between them. CDR3 protein: CASSVGSGGEKLFF. For the CDR3, the DNA is TGTGCCAGCAGCGTCGGGTCGGGCGGGGAAAAACTGTTTTTT. The full variable domain, rest sourced from reference TRBV5-4 and TRBJ1-4, is ETGVTQSPTHLIKTRGQQVTLRCSSQSGHNTVSWYQQALGQGPQFIFQYYREEENGRGNFPPRFSGLQFPNYSSELNVNALELDDSALYLCASSVGSGGEKLFFGSGTQLSVL.

The DNA of the CDR3 is TGCGCCAGCAGTTCTAGAACAGGGGGCACTGAAGCTTTCTTT. Translating gives CASSSRTGGTEAFF. The chain combines TRBV10-2 with TRBJ1-1; 8 bases match TRBD1. The V gene end was trimmed by 5 bases and the J gene end by 4 bases; junction bases not matched to a gene: 6. Germline loops: CDR1 WSHSY, CDR2 SAAADI. The CDR3 covers 14 residues.